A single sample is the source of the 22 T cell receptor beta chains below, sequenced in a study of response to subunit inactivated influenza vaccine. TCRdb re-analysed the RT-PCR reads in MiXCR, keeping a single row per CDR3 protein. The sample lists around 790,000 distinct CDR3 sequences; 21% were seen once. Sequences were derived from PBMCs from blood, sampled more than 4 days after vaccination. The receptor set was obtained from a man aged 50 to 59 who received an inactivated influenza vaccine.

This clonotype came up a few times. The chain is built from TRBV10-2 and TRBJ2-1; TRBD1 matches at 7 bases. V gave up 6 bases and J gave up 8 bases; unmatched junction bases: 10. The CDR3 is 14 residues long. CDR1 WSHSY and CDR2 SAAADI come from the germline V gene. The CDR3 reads CASSKLDRLDEQFF. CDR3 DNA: TGCGCCAGCAGCAAATTGGACAGGCTGGATGAGCAGTTCTTC.

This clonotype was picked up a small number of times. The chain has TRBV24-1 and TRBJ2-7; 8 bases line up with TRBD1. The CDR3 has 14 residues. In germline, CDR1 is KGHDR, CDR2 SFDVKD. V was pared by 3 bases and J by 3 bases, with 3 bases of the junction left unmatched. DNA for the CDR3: TGTGCCACCAGTGATCCCACAGGGGGCTACGAGCAGTACTTC. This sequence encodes CATSDPTGGYEQYF.

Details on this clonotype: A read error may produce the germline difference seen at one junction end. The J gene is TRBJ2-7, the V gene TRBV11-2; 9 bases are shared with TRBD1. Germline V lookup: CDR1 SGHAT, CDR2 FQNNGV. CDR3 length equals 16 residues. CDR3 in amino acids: CASSLTGTGISSEQYF. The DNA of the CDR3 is TGTGCCAGCAGCTTGACCGGGACAGGGATTTCCTCCGAGCAGTACTTC.

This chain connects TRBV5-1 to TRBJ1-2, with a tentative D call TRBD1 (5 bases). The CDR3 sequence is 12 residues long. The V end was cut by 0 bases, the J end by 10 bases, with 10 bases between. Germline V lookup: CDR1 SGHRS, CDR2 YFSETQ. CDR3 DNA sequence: TGCGCCAGCAGCTTGGCAGGGCGAAACTACACCTTC. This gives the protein CASSLAGRNYTF.

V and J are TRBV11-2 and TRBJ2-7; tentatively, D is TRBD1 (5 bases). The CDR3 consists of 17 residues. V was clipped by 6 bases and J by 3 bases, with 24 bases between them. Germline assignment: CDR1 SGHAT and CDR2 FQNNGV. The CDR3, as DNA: TGTGCCAGCAGATCGTTCCTAAGGGGTCGGCAGATCTACGAGCAGTACTTC. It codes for CASRSFLRGRQIYEQYF.

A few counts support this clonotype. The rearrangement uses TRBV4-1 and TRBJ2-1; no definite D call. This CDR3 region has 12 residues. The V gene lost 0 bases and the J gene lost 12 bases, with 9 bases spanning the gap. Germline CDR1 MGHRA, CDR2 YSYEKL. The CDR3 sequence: CASSQDRFGQFF. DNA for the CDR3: TGCGCCAGCAGCCAAGATAGGTTTGGGCAGTTCTTC.

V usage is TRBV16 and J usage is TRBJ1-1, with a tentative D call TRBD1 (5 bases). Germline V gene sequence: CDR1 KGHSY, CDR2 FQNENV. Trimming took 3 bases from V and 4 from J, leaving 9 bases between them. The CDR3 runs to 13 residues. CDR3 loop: CASSQSRATEAFF. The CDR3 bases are TGTGCCAGCAGCCAGAGCAGGGCCACTGAAGCTTTCTTT.

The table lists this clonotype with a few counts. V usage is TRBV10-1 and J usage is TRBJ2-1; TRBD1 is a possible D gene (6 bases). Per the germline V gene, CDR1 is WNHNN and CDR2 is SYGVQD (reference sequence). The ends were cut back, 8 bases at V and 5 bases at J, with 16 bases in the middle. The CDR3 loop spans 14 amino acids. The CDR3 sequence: CASWDIRTDNEQFF. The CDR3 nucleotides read TGCGCCAGCTGGGATATAAGGACAGACAATGAGCAGTTCTTC.

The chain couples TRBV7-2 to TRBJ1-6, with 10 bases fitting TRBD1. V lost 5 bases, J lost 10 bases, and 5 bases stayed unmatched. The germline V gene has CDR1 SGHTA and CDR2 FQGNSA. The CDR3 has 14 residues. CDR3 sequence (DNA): TGTGCCAGCAGCGTGACAGGGGGCGCCTCACCCCTCCACTTT. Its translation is CASSVTGGASPLHF.

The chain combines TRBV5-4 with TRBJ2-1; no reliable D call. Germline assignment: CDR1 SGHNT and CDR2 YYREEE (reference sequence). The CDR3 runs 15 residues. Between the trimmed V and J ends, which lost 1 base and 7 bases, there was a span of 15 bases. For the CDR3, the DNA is TGTGCCAGCAGCTTGCAATTACAAGTTGGGAATGAGCAGTTCTTC. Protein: CASSLQLQVGNEQFF.

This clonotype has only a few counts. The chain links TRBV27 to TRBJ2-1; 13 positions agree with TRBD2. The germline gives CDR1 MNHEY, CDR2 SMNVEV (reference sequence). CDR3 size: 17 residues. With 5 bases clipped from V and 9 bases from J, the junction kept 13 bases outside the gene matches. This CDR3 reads CASSADWTSGRRGEQFF. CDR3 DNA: TGTGCCAGCAGTGCCGACTGGACTAGCGGGAGAAGGGGTGAGCAGTTCTTC.

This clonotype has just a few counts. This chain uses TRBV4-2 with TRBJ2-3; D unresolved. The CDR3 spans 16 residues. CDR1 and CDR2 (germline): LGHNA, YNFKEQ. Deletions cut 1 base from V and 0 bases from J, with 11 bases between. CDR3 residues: CASSQALALSTDTQYF. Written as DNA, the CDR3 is TGTGCCAGCAGCCAAGCGTTAGCCCTAAGCACAGATACGCAGTATTTT.

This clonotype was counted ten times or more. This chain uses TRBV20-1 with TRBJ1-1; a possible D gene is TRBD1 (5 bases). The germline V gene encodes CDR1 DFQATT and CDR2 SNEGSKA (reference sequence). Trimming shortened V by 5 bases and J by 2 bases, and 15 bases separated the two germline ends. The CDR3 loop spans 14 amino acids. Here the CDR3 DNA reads TGCAGTGCTCGCCCCTGGGACCAAAACACTGAAGCTTTCTTT. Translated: CSARPWDQNTEAFF.

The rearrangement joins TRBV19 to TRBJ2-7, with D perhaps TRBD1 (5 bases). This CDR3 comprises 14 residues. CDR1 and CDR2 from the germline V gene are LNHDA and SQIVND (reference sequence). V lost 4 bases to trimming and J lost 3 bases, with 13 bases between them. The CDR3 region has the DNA TGTGCCAGTAGTAAGTTACTACAGGACTACGAGCAGTACTTC. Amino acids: CASSKLLQDYEQYF.

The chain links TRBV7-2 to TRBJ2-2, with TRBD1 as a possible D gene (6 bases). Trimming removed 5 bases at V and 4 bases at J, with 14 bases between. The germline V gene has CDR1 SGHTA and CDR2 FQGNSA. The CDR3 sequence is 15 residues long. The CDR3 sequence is CASSIRQAGTGELFF. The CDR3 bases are TGTGCCAGCAGCATAAGACAGGCCGGCACCGGGGAGCTGTTTTTT.

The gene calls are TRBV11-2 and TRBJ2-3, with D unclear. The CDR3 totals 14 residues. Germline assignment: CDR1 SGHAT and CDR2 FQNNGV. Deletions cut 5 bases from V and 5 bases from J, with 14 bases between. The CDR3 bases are TGTGCCAGCAGCCTTCCTAACGTAGGAGATACGCAGTATTTT. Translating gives CASSLPNVGDTQYF.

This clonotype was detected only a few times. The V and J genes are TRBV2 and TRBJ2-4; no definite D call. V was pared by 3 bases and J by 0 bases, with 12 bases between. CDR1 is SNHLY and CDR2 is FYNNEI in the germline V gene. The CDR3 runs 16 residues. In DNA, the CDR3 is TGTGCCAGCAGTGAGCGGATCGGGTTAGCCAAAAACATTCAGTACTTC. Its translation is CASSERIGLAKNIQYF.

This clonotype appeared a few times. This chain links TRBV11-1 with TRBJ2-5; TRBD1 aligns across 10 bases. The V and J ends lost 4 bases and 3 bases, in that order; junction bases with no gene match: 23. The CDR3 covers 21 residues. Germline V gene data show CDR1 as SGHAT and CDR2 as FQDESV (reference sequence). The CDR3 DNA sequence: TGTGCCAGCAGCTCTAATGTCTGGGACAGGGGCGCATCTGGATGGGAAGAGACCCAGTACTTC. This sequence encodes CASSSNVWDRGASGWEETQYF.

The CDR3 DNA reads TGCAGCGTTAGTTGGGAGGAGTTTATGAACACTGAAGCTTTCTTT. Translated, it gives CSVSWEEFMNTEAFF. V gene TRBV29-1 combines with J gene TRBJ1-1, with D unresolved. This CDR3 comprises 15 residues. The ends were cut back, 5 bases at V and 0 bases at J, with 16 bases in the middle. Germline CDR1 is SQVTM and CDR2 is ANQGSEA.

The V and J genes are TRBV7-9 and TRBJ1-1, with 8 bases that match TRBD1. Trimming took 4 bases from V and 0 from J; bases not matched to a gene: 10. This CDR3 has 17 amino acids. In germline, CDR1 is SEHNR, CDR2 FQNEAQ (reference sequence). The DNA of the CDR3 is TGTGCCAGCAGCTCGAACAGGGGGGCGAAAGTGAACACTGAAGCTTTCTTT. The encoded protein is CASSSNRGAKVNTEAFF.

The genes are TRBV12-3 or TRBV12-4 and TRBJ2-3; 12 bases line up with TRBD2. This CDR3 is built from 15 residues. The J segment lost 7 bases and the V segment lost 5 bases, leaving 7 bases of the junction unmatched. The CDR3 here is CASSHLAGGPNTQYF. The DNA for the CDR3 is TGTGCCAGCAGTCACCTAGCGGGAGGGCCGAATACGCAGTATTTT.

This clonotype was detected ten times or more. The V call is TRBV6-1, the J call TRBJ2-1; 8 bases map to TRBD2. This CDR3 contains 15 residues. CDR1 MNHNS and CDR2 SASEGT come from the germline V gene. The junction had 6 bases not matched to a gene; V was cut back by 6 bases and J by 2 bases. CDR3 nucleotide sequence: TGTGCCAGCAGCGGAACTAGCGGAACCTACAATGAGCAGTTCTTC. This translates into CASSGTSGTYNEQFF.